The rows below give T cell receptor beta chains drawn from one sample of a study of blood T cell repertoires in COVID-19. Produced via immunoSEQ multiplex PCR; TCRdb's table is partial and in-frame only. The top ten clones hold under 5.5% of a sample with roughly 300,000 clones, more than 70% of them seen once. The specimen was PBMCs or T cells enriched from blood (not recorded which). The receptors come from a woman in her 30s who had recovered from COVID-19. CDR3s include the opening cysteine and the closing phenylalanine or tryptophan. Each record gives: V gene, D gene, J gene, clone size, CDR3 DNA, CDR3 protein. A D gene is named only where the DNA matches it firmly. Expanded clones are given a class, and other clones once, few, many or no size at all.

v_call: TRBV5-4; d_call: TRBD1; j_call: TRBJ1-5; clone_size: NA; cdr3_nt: TGTGCCAGCAGCACAGGGGCGGAGCAGCCCCAGCATTTT; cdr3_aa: CASSTGAEQPQHF
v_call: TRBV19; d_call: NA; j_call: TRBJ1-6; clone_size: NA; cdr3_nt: TGTGCCAGTAGTATAGGGCGGGATTCACCCCTCCACTTT; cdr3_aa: CASSIGRDSPLHF
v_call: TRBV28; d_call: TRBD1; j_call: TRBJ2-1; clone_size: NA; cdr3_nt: TGTGCCAGCAGAAGTCGTGGACAGGGGGATCTCAATGAGCAGTTCTTC; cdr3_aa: CASRSRGQGDLNEQFF
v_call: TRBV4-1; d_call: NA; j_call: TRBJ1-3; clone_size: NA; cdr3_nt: TGCGCCAGCAGCCAAGTTCTACAGGGAAACACCATATATTTT; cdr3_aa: CASSQVLQGNTIYF
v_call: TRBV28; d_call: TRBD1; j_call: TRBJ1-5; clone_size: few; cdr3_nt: TGTGCCAGCGGAACAGGGGGAGATGGCAATCAGCCCCAGCATTTT; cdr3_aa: CASGTGGDGNQPQHF
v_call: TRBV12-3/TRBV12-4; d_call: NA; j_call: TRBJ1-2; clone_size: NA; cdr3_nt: TGTGCCAGCAGCATCAGGGATAACTATGGCTACACCTTC; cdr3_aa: CASSIRDNYGYTF
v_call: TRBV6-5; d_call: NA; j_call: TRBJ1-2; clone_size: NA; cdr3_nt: TGTGCCAGCAGGGGGAGCAGGAATGGCTACACCTTC; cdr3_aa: CASRGSRNGYTF
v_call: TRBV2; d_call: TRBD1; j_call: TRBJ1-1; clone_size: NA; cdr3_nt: TGTGCCAGCAGAGACAGGGGCAACCTTAACACTGAAGCTTTCTTT; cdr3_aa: CASRDRGNLNTEAFF
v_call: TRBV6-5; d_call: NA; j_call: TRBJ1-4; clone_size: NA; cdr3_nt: TGTGCCAGCAGACAAACAGGGTACGATGAAAAACTGTTTTTT; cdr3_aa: CASRQTGYDEKLFF
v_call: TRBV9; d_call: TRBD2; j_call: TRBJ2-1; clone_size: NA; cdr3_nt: TGTGCCAGCAGCGTAGATAGCGGGGGCTACCAGGGTGAGCAGTTCTTC; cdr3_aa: CASSVDSGGYQGEQFF
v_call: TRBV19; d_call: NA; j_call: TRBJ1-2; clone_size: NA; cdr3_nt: TGTGCCAGTAGCCTTGGACAGCGGACCTCCGGCTACACCTTC; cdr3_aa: CASSLGQRTSGYTF
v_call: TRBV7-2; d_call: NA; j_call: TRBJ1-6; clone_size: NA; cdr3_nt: TGTGCCAGCAGCTTACAGGGTTGGAATAATTCACCCCTCCACTTT; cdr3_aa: CASSLQGWNNSPLHF
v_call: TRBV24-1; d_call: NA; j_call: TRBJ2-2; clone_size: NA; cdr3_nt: TGTGCCACCAGTGACCCCGACACCAGGAACACCGGGGAGCTGTTTTTT; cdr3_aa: CATSDPDTRNTGELFF
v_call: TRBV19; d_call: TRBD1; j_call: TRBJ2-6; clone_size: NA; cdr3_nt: TGTGCCAGTGGCCTAGACAGGGCCCTCGCTGGGGCCAACGTCCTGACTTTC; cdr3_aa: CASGLDRALAGANVLTF
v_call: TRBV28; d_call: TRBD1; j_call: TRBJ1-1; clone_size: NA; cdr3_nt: TGTGCCAGCAGTTCCCCTCCCGGGACAGCCAACACTGAAGCTTTCTTT; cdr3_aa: CASSSPPGTANTEAFF
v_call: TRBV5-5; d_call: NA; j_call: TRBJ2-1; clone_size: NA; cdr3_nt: TGTGCCAGCAGCCCCCCCCCTCTCTCCTACAATGAGCAGTTCTTC; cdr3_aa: CASSPPPLSYNEQFF
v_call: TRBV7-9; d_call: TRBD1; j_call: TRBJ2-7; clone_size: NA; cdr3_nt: TGTGCCAGCAGCAGACCCCGGACAGGGGCCTACGAGCAGTACTTC; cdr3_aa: CASSRPRTGAYEQYF
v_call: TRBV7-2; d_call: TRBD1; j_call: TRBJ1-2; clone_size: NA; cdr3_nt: TGTGCCAGCAGCTTAGCCCAGACAGGGATCTATGGCTACACCTTC; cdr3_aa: CASSLAQTGIYGYTF
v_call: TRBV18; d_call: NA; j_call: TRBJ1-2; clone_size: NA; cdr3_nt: TGTGCCAGCTCACCAGACAGGACTGGCTACACCTTC; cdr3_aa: CASSPDRTGYTF
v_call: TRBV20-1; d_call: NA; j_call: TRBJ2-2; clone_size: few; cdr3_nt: TGCAGTGCTACGGAGACCGGGGAGCTGTTTTTT; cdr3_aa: CSATETGELFF
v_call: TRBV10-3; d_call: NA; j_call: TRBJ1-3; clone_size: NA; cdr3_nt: TGTGCCATCAGGAGCGGAAATTCCGGAAACACCATATATTTT; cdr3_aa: CAIRSGNSGNTIYF
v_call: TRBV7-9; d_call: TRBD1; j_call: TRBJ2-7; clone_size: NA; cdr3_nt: TGTGCCAGCAGCGTTGGACAGGGCTACGAGCAGTACTTC; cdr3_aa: CASSVGQGYEQYF
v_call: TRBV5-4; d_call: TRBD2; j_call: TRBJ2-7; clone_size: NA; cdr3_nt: TGTGCCAGCAGCGTGTCTAGCGGGGGCTACGAGCAGTACTTC; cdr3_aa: CASSVSSGGYEQYF
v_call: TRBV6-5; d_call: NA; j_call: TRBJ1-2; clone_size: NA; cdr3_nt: TGTGCCAGCAGTTACGGTTCAGGGGCCGGTGGCTACACCTTC; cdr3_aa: CASSYGSGAGGYTF
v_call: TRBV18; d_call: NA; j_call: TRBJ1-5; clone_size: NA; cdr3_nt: TGTGCCAGCTCACCCGGACAGTCTAGGGGCAATCAGCCCCAGCATTTT; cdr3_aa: CASSPGQSRGNQPQHF
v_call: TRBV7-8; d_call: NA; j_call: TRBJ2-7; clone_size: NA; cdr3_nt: TGTGCCAGCAGCTCCACGGGCCACAGGTTCTACGAGCAGTACTTC; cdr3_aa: CASSSTGHRFYEQYF